What follows is one T cell receptor (beta chain) and its context. Original handling: Reference gene primer amplification gave estimated nucleated cell counts. Produced via immunoSEQ multiplex PCR; TCRdb's table is partial and in-frame only. The V and J calls and clone size are taken from that table; D and trimming were inferred from the DNA. Among approximately 200,000 clones listed, approximately 90% were seen once. The data were taken from a study of blood T cell repertoires in COVID-19. In the study overall: COVID-19 samples, acute and convalescent, were from the United States, Italy and Spain. T cells, B-cell-depleted T cells, or PBMCs provided the cDNA or gDNA that served as material.

The CDR3 has 13 amino acids. V lost 0 bases and J lost 5, with 7 bases in between. Looked up from germline, CDR1 is SGDLS and CDR2 is YYNGEE. This sequence was found in a man between 25 and 39 years old with acute or convalescent COVID-19. The chain recombines TRBV9 with TRBJ2-3; no clear D. Sequencing input: peripheral blood. The CDR3 DNA is TGTGCCAGCAGCGTAGACGAGGTAGATACGCAGTATTTT. Translation gives CASSVDEVDTQYF. The complete variable domain, with remaining parts taken from reference TRBV9 and TRBJ2-3, reads DSGVTQTPKHLITATGQRVTLRCSPRSGDLSVYWYQQSLDQGLQFLIQYYNGEERAKGNILERFSAQQFPDLHSELNLSSLELGDSALYFCASSVDEVDTQYFGPGTRLTVL.